Shown below are 32 T cell receptor beta chains from a single sample sequenced in a study of radiation and T cells in renal cell carcinoma. Time point in this sample: blood 4 weeks post-SBRT, at nephrectomy. This sample's treatment: 15 Gy SBRT to primary tumor, nephrectomy 4 weeks later. Clones were read by immunoSEQ multiplex PCR, and TCRdb kept only the in-frame ones, dropping some. This table holds 150,000 to 200,000 clones, about 88% found once. This material consisted of blood, taken from a patient whose treatment included radiotherapy and nephrectomy. The origin of the receptors is a woman aged 45-65 years with renal cell carcinoma.

The rearrangement uses TRBV6-1 and TRBJ1-1, with 7 bases matching TRBD1. The length of the CDR3 is 15 residues. In germline, CDR1 is MNHNS, CDR2 SASEGT. V dropped 3 bases and J dropped 8; count of bases not matched to a gene: 12. The CDR3 region is CASSDRPGRGTEAFF. The DNA for the CDR3 is TGTGCCAGCAGTGACCGTCCGGGCAGGGGGACCGAAGCTTTCTTT.

The chain joins TRBV19 to TRBJ1-2; 8 bases fit TRBD1. Germline-derived CDR1 and CDR2 are LNHDA and SQIVND (reference sequence). The V and J ends lost 9 bases and 4 bases, in that order; junction bases with no gene match: 4. The length of the CDR3 is 12 residues. The DNA of the CDR3 is TGTGCCAGCATCAGGGGGCTCTATGGCTACACCTTC. This encodes CASIRGLYGYTF.

The chain links TRBV19 to TRBJ1-5; 7 bases fit TRBD1. The CDR3 has 15 residues. Germline loops: CDR1 LNHDA, CDR2 SQIVND (reference sequence). Trimming at V came to 7 bases and at J to 2 bases, leaving 8 bases not matched to a gene. The CDR3 here is CASTGTGAGNQPQHF. The DNA of the CDR3 is TGTGCCAGTACCGGCACAGGGGCCGGCAATCAGCCCCAGCATTTT.

This sequence joins TRBV19 and TRBJ1-1; the D gene is possibly TRBD1 (5 bases). Per the germline V gene, CDR1 is LNHDA and CDR2 is SQIVND (reference sequence). V lost 4 bases, J lost 2 bases, and 17 bases lay in between. CDR3 length equals 16 residues. This chain's CDR3 is CASSNYGGALNTEAFF. The CDR3 coding sequence is TGTGCCAGTAGTAACTATGGGGGAGCCCTCAACACTGAAGCTTTCTTT.

This chain joins TRBV6-6 and TRBJ1-1; a weak D match, TRBD1 (5 bases). Germline CDR1 is MNHNY and CDR2 is SVGAGI (reference sequence). V gave up 6 bases and J gave up 5 bases, with 16 bases separating them. The CDR3 length is 14 residues. The CDR3 nucleotides are TGTGCCAGCAGGCTTGACGGGGGGTCTACTGAAGCTTTCTTT. As protein: CASRLDGGSTEAFF.

V gene TRBV6-5 combines with J gene TRBJ2-2; D gene uncertain. Germline V lookup: CDR1 MNHEY, CDR2 SVGAGI. CDR3 length: 13 amino acids. The V end was cut by 2 bases, the J end by 5 bases, with 6 bases between. The CDR3 DNA sequence: TGTGCCAGCAGTTACGCGATGACCGGGGAGCTGTTTTTT. Protein: CASSYAMTGELFF.

The rearrangement uses TRBV2 and TRBJ1-1; 7 nucleotides match TRBD1. J gave up 7 bases and V 8 bases, and 13 bases lay outside the gene matches. Germline V gene data show CDR1 as SNHLY and CDR2 as FYNNEI. The CDR3 covers 14 residues. The CDR3 nucleotides are TGTGCCAGCGAGGGGACAGAGATTGGGGTTGAAGCTTTCTTT. It specifies CASEGTEIGVEAFF. The variable domain in full, completed from reference TRBV2 and TRBJ1-1, reads EPEVTQTPSHQVTQMGQEVILRCVPISNHLYFYWYRQILGQKVEFLVSFYNNEISEKSEIFDDQFSVERPDGSNFTLKIRSTKLEDSAMYFCASEGTEIGVEAFFGQGTRLTVV.

The chain couples TRBV9 to TRBJ1-5; TRBD1 might be the D (6 bases). Germline lookup yields CDR1 SGDLS and CDR2 YYNGEE. Trimming stripped 4 bases from V and 2 bases from J, with 16 bases between. The CDR3 has 16 residues. In DNA, the CDR3 is TGTGCCAGCAGCCCCCCCGGGGACACCGGCAATCAGCCCCAGCATTTT. Translated, it gives CASSPPGDTGNQPQHF. Looking up the rest from reference TRBV9 and TRBJ1-5 gives the full variable domain: DSGVTQTPKHLITATGQRVTLRCSPRSGDLSVYWYQQSLDQGLQFLIQYYNGEERAKGNILERFSAQQFPDLHSELNLSSLELGDSALYFCASSPPGDTGNQPQHFGDGTRLSIL.

The rearrangement uses TRBV5-1 and TRBJ2-5; 11 bases are a match to TRBD2. Germline-derived CDR1 and CDR2 are SGHRS and YFSETQ. The J segment lost 1 base and the V segment lost 1 base, leaving 6 bases of the junction unmatched. The CDR3 is made up of 17 amino acids. The CDR3 nucleotides are TGCGCCAGCAGCTTGACCCTAGCGGGGGGACTCCAAGAGACCCAGTACTTC. Amino acid sequence: CASSLTLAGGLQETQYF. The variable domain in full, completed from reference TRBV5-1 and TRBJ2-5, reads KAGVTQTPRYLIKTRGQQVTLSCSPISGHRSVSWYQQTPGQGLQFLFEYFSETQRNKGNFPGRFSGRQFSNSRSEMNVSTLELGDSALYLCASSLTLAGGLQETQYFGPGTRLLVL.

The V call is TRBV19, the J call TRBJ1-3, with unresolved D. Per the germline V gene, CDR1 is LNHDA and CDR2 is SQIVND (reference sequence). V was trimmed by 5 bases and J by 0 bases, leaving 8 bases between them. The CDR3 consists of 14 residues. CDR3 in amino acids: CASSPGLSGNTIYF. CDR3 nucleotides: TGTGCCAGTAGTCCAGGTCTCTCTGGAAACACCATATATTTT.

The gene calls are TRBV7-9 and TRBJ1-4, with a weak D call TRBD1 (5 bases). The CDR3 sequence is 16 residues long. Between the trimmed V and J ends, which lost 5 bases and 0 bases, there was a span of 13 bases. Germline V gene data show CDR1 as SEHNR and CDR2 as FQNEAQ (reference sequence). CDR3 coding DNA: TGTGCCAGCAGCCCCATTGACAGATCAACTAATGAAAAACTGTTTTTT. Its protein product is CASSPIDRSTNEKLFF.

CDR3 nucleotide sequence: TGCAGTGCCTCGATCTCCTACGAGCAGTACTTC. This encodes CSASISYEQYF. This chain connects TRBV20-1 to TRBJ2-7; no firm D call. The CDR3 sequence is 11 residues long. Germline lookup yields CDR1 DFQATT and CDR2 SNEGSKA (reference sequence). Between the trimmed V and J ends, which lost 6 bases and 0 bases, there was a span of 6 bases.

The rearrangement uses TRBV5-1 and TRBJ1-1; unclear D gene. V was pared by 5 bases and J by 1 base, with 9 bases between. CDR3 length: 13 residues. CDR1 and CDR2 from the germline V gene are SGHRS and YFSETQ. The CDR3 nucleotides read TGCGCCAGCAGGGACGGCCCGAACACTGAAGCTTTCTTT. This sequence encodes CASRDGPNTEAFF.

The chain has TRBV5-5 and TRBJ2-4; 7 bases fit TRBD1. The CDR3 consists of 13 residues. Germline-derived CDR1 and CDR2 are SGHKS and YYEKEE (reference sequence). The ends lost 4 bases at V and 8 bases at J; junction bases unmatched: 6. The CDR3 is CASSIRDSYIQYF. CDR3 sequence (DNA): TGTGCCAGCAGCATCCGGGACAGCTACATTCAGTACTTC.

The V call is TRBV30, the J call TRBJ1-5, with D tentatively TRBD1 (6 bases). The CDR3 totals 17 residues. Trimming took off 2 bases at V and 1 base at J, with 18 bases between the two ends. Germline-derived CDR1 and CDR2 are GTSNPN and SVGIG (reference sequence). The CDR3 nucleotides are TGTGCCTGGAGTTTGCCGAGGGGGGCGATAAGCAATCAGCCCCAGCATTTT. Encoded protein: CAWSLPRGAISNQPQHF.

The chain employs TRBV14 and TRBJ2-7; D gene uncertain. The CDR3 is 14 amino acids. The V end was cut by 1 base, the J end by 6 bases, with 13 bases between. The germline V gene has CDR1 SGHDN and CDR2 FVKESK. CDR3 residues: CASSQVRALGEQYF. The CDR3 DNA reads as TGTGCCAGCAGCCAAGTACGGGCCCTAGGCGAGCAGTACTTC.

V is TRBV6-6 and J is TRBJ1-1; 8 bases map to TRBD1. The CDR3 extends over 15 amino acids. The V gene end was trimmed by 3 bases and the J gene end by 1 base; junction bases not matched to a gene: 4. The germline V gene has CDR1 MNHNY and CDR2 SVGAGI (reference sequence). The CDR3 loop is CASSYLGTGNTEAFF. Written as DNA, the CDR3 is TGTGCCAGCAGTTATTTGGGGACAGGGAACACTGAAGCTTTCTTT.

J is TRBJ2-3 and V is TRBV7-9, with D maybe TRBD1 (6 bases). The CDR3 contains 16 residues. The V gene's germline CDR1 is SEHNR and CDR2 FQNEAQ (reference sequence). Trimming took off 1 base at V and 0 bases at J, with 11 bases between the two ends. The CDR3: CASSLGQGISTDTQYF. The CDR3 bases are TGTGCCAGCAGCTTAGGTCAGGGGATTAGCACAGATACGCAGTATTTT.

This clone was detected only a few times. The V and J genes are TRBV18 and TRBJ1-1, with a weak D call TRBD1 (5 bases). The CDR3 consists of 16 residues. Looked up from germline, CDR1 is KGHSH and CDR2 is LQKENI. V lost 4 bases and J lost 0, with 15 bases in between. CDR3 region: CASSLRELILNTEAFF. The CDR3 nucleotides read TGTGCCAGCTCACTCAGGGAGCTAATTCTGAACACTGAAGCTTTCTTT.

This sequence joins TRBV9 and TRBJ2-7, with D maybe TRBD1 (6 bases). CDR1 SGDLS and CDR2 YYNGEE come from the germline V gene. V gave up 3 bases and J gave up 4 bases, with 11 bases separating them. The CDR3 runs 13 residues. CDR3 coding DNA: TGTGCCAGCAGCGAGGGGGTTTTTTACGAGCAGTACTTC. The encoded protein is CASSEGVFYEQYF.

The gene calls are TRBV5-1 and TRBJ2-2, with 8 positions matching TRBD1. With V trimmed by 10 bases and J by 2 bases, 7 bases remained unmatched. This CDR3 has 14 residues. Per the germline V gene, CDR1 is SGHRS and CDR2 is YFSETQ. The CDR3 sequence is CAGRTGINTGELFF. CDR3 coding DNA: TGCGCCGGAAGGACAGGGATAAACACCGGGGAGCTGTTTTTT.

The chain employs TRBV7-8 and TRBJ1-2; D is uncertain. The germline CDR1 and CDR2 sequences are SGHVS and FQNEAQ. V lost 2 bases to trimming and J lost 8 bases, with 12 bases between them. This CDR3 is built from 13 residues. CDR3: CASSLLDHRGYTF. The CDR3 DNA follows: TGTGCCAGCAGCTTATTGGACCATAGAGGCTACACCTTC.

The chain is built from TRBV19 and TRBJ2-7; D is uncertain. The CDR3 has 13 residues. Germline assignment: CDR1 LNHDA and CDR2 SQIVND (reference sequence). Trimming took off 3 bases at V and 2 bases at J, with 8 bases between the two ends. CDR3 in amino acids: CASSMAITYEQYF. CDR3 nucleotide sequence: TGTGCCAGTAGTATGGCCATAACCTACGAGCAGTACTTC.

The gene calls are TRBV6-5 and TRBJ1-1; no clear D gene. CDR3 length: 13 residues. V was shortened by 5 bases and J by 1 base, with 8 bases between the two germline ends. Germline values: CDR1 MNHEY, CDR2 SVGAGI. The CDR3 spells CASSEGRNTEAFF. Here the CDR3 DNA reads TGTGCCAGCAGTGAAGGAAGGAACACTGAAGCTTTCTTT.

The chain combines TRBV6-1 with TRBJ1-5; 11 positions match TRBD1. CDR1 MNHNS and CDR2 SASEGT come from the germline V gene. With 3 bases clipped from V and 7 bases from J, the junction kept 8 bases outside the gene matches. The CDR3 spans 16 residues. CDR3 amino acids: CASSDGTGGSGQPQHF. DNA of the CDR3: TGTGCCAGCAGTGACGGGACAGGGGGTAGCGGGCAGCCCCAGCATTTT.

The chain carries TRBV19 and TRBJ1-5; D possibly corresponds to TRBD1 (6 bases). The V gene's germline CDR1 is LNHDA and CDR2 SQIVND (reference sequence). V shed 6 bases and J shed 7 bases, with 13 bases lying between them. CDR3 length: 13 residues. CDR3 region: CASSQGKKQPQHF. The CDR3 DNA follows: TGTGCCAGTAGCCAGGGGAAAAAGCAGCCCCAGCATTTT.

The V call is TRBV7-2, the J call TRBJ1-2; D not certain. Germline V gene sequence: CDR1 SGHTA, CDR2 FQGNSA. The CDR3 length is 13 residues. V lost 3 bases to trimming and J lost 6 bases, with 11 bases between them. CDR3 sequence reads: CASSLQRGHGYTF. CDR3 DNA sequence: TGTGCCAGCAGCTTGCAACGGGGTCATGGCTACACCTTC.

The chain uses TRBV2 and TRBJ2-1, with D uncertain. V was trimmed by 3 bases and J by 11 bases, leaving 5 bases between them. The V gene's germline CDR1 is SNHLY and CDR2 FYNNEI. This CDR3 has 10 amino acids. Here the CDR3 DNA reads TGTGCCAGCAGTGACTCGAAGCAGTTCTTC. Protein product: CASSDSKQFF.

The V gene is TRBV11-3, the J gene TRBJ1-6; D perhaps matches TRBD1 (5 bases). V was shortened by 2 bases and J by 10 bases, with 12 bases between the two germline ends. The CDR3 totals 14 residues. The germline V gene encodes CDR1 SGHNT and CDR2 YENEEA. The CDR3 nucleotides read TGTGCCAGCAGCTTATCCAGGGACGGGTCACCCCTCCACTTT. As protein: CASSLSRDGSPLHF.

The V and J genes are TRBV29-1 and TRBJ1-2; perhaps TRBD1 as D (5 bases). The CDR3 sequence is 11 residues long. Trimming took 4 bases from V and 8 from J, leaving 11 bases between them. Germline lookup yields CDR1 SQVTM and CDR2 ANQGSEA. CDR3 sequence (DNA): TGCAGCGTTGGTGGACACCTGGGCTACACCTTC. Translated, it gives CSVGGHLGYTF. The full variable domain, its missing parts supplied by reference TRBV29-1 and TRBJ1-2, is SAVISQKPSRDICQRGTSLTIQCQVDSQVTMMFWYRQQPGQSLTLIATANQGSEATYESGFVIDKFPISRPNLTFSTLTVSNMSPEDSSIYLCSVGGHLGYTFGSGTRLTVV.

In this sample, this clone turned up a few times. The chain couples TRBV5-1 to TRBJ1-2; D uncertain. The germline V gene encodes CDR1 SGHRS and CDR2 YFSETQ. This CDR3 contains 15 residues. V lost 0 bases and J 0 bases, leaving 9 bases between the germline ends. CDR3 sequence reads: CASSLAPGSNYGYTF. Here the CDR3 DNA reads TGCGCCAGCAGCTTGGCCCCTGGATCTAACTATGGCTACACCTTC.

The chain employs TRBV10-3 and TRBJ1-1; 7 nucleotides agree with TRBD1. This CDR3 spans 16 amino acids. J gave up 1 base and V 0 bases, and 5 bases lay outside the gene matches. Germline assignment: CDR1 ENHRY and CDR2 SYGVKD. CDR3 DNA sequence: TGTGCCATCAGTGAGTCCAGGGGGGTAACGAACACTGAAGCTTTCTTT. It is translated as CAISESRGVTNTEAFF.